The rows below give T cell receptor beta chains drawn from one sample of a study of T cells in Graves' hyperthyroidism and ophthalmopathy. From the multiplex PCR reads, TCRdb called clonotypes with MiXCR, one entry per CDR3 protein. This table has around 400,000 distinct CDR3 sequences, around a sixth appearing once. Input material: blood. These receptors were collected from a woman aged 18-29 years with Graves' hyperthyroidism that later progressed to Graves' ophthalmopathy. Each CDR3 is given with its conserved first and last residue. The D gene is left open where the match is weak. Expanded clones are given a class, and other clones once, few, many or no size at all.

D gene,clone size,J gene,V gene,CDR3 DNA,CDR3 protein
-,many,TRBJ1-1,TRBV12-3/TRBV12-4,TGTGCCAGCAGTTGGGGGAGCGCTGAAGCTTTCTTT,CASSWGSAEAFF
TRBD2,-,TRBJ2-2,TRBV29-1,TGCAGCGTTGAACGGCCTAGCGGGAACACCGGGGAGCTGTTTTTT,CSVERPSGNTGELFF
-,-,TRBJ2-7,TRBV10-2,TGCGCCAGCGGGACCAACTACGAGCAGTACTTC,CASGTNYEQYF
-,many,TRBJ2-1,TRBV12-3/TRBV12-4,TGTGCCAGCAGTTCAAGCTTACACACCTACAATGAGCAGTTCTTC,CASSSSLHTYNEQFF
-,few,TRBJ1-2,TRBV20-1,TGCAGTGCTAGAGTGGGGGTAGGGGGTGGCTACACCTTC,CSARVGVGGGYTF
-,many,TRBJ1-6,TRBV7-9,TGTGCCAGCAGCTCAACAGCAAATTCACCCCTCCACTTT,CASSSTANSPLHF
-,few,TRBJ1-2,TRBV27,TGTGCCAGCAGTTTAGTCCCAGCGGCCTATGGCTACACCTTC,CASSLVPAAYGYTF
TRBD2,few,TRBJ2-3,TRBV3-1,TGTGCCAGCAGCCCTCAGGGGGAGCGGGAGGGGCGTTTAGGAGATACGCAGTATTTT,CASSPQGEREGRLGDTQYF
TRBD2,many,TRBJ2-1,TRBV20-1,TGCAGTGCTCCTAGAAATAGCGGGAGGGACTACAATGAGCAGTTCTTC,CSAPRNSGRDYNEQFF
-,-,TRBJ2-2,TRBV4-1,TGCGCCAGCAGCCAAGAGCCCCGACAGGCGAACACCGGGGAGCTGTTTTTT,CASSQEPRQANTGELFF
TRBD2,many,TRBJ2-3,TRBV27,TGTGCCAGCAGTTTATCTAGCGGGAGGCCCCTAGGCACAGATACGCAGTATTTT,CASSLSSGRPLGTDTQYF
-,many,TRBJ2-5,TRBV3-1,TGTGCCAGCAGCTTAACCTACAATGTGGAGACCCAGTACTTC,CASSLTYNVETQYF
-,many,TRBJ1-1,TRBV6-6,TGTGCCAGCAGTTACACGCTACAGGACACTGAAGCTTTCTTT,CASSYTLQDTEAFF
TRBD1,-,TRBJ1-5,TRBV25-1,TGTGCCAGCAGTGAATATCGGGGGACAGTCACTTATCAGCCCCAGCATTTT,CASSEYRGTVTYQPQHF
-,-,TRBJ2-7,TRBV15,TGTGCCACCAGCAGGCTAAGGGATTACTACGAGCAGTACTTC,CATSRLRDYYEQYF
-,many,TRBJ2-3,TRBV28,TGTGCCAGCAGCCTCGACCAAGGAGGGGTAGATACGCAGTATTTT,CASSLDQGGVDTQYF
TRBD2,few,TRBJ2-7,TRBV18,TGTGCCAGCTCACCCTACTCTCCGACTAGCGGGAGGGGGGGGGAGCAGTACTTC,CASSPYSPTSGRGGEQYF
-,many,TRBJ2-7,TRBV12-3/TRBV12-4,TGTGCCAGCATGGTCGGAACCTACGAGCAGTACTTC,CASMVGTYEQYF
TRBD2,many,TRBJ2-5,TRBV28,TGTGCCAGCAGTTTACTCCTAGCGGCCCAATCCCAAGGCGCGTACTTC,CASSLLLAAQSQGAYF
-,many,TRBJ2-1,TRBV7-2,TGTGCCAGCGGTGTTGGAGGAGGCAATGAGCAGTTCTTC,CASGVGGGNEQFF
-,-,TRBJ2-3,TRBV7-8,TGTGCCAGCAGCTTAATAAGTGGGAGAACAGATACGCAGTATTTT,CASSLISGRTDTQYF
-,-,TRBJ2-2,TRBV2,TGTGCCAGCAACCAGGGGTCCGGGGAGCTGTTTTTT,CASNQGSGELFF
TRBD2,many,TRBJ2-3,TRBV3-1,TGTGCCAGCAGCCGGACGGGACTAGCGGGAGGAGCAGATACGCAGTATTTT,CASSRTGLAGGADTQYF
-,many,TRBJ1-5,TRBV20-1,TGCAGTGCTAGAGAGATTTGGGCAGGACATAGCAATCAGCCCCAGCATTTT,CSAREIWAGHSNQPQHF
-,few,TRBJ2-7,TRBV28,TGTGCCAGCACCCCTAATCCCTCCTACGAGCAGTACTTC,CASTPNPSYEQYF
TRBD1,many,TRBJ1-2,TRBV15,TGTGCCACCAGCAGGGACAGGGTCGATGGCTACACCTTC,CATSRDRVDGYTF
-,many,TRBJ2-2,TRBV7-2,TGTGCCAGCAGCTCCCTACTCGGGGAGCTGTTTTTT,CASSSLLGELFF
TRBD2,-,TRBJ2-5,TRBV9,TGTGCCAGCAGCGTTTCGGCTAGCGGGATGGAGACCCAGTACTTC,CASSVSASGMETQYF
-,-,TRBJ2-7,TRBV20-1,TGCAGTGCATCTCGGGGACTGCGCCTCGAGCAGTACTTC,CSASRGLRLEQYF
-,few,TRBJ1-4,TRBV6-6,TGTGCCAGCAGTTACCACAGGGACGCTAATGAAAAACTGTTTTTT,CASSYHRDANEKLFF
TRBD1,many,TRBJ2-7,TRBV2,TGTGCCAGCAGTGAAGCGCAGGGGACAGGGAGGTACGAGCAGTACTTC,CASSEAQGTGRYEQYF
-,few,TRBJ1-3,TRBV27,TGTGCCAGCAGTTCGGCGGGCTACCCTGGAAACACCATATATTTT,CASSSAGYPGNTIYF
-,many,TRBJ2-7,TRBV6-2/TRBV6-3,TGTGCCAGCAGTTACACGGAAACCTACGAGCAGTACTTC,CASSYTETYEQYF
-,many,TRBJ1-1,TRBV27,TGTGCCAGCAGTTTATCCCCGGACGGGAGGACTGAAGCTTTCTTT,CASSLSPDGRTEAFF
TRBD2,many,TRBJ2-7,TRBV5-1,TGCGCCAGCAGCTTGGCCGGGACTAGCGGGCAAGTCACCTACGAGCAGTACTTC,CASSLAGTSGQVTYEQYF
-,-,TRBJ2-1,TRBV2,TGTGCCAGCAGTAAGACATTAGGGTACAATGAGCAGTTCTTC,CASSKTLGYNEQFF
TRBD2,-,TRBJ2-7,TRBV19,TGTGCCAGTAGTGTGGCTAGCGGCTCCTACGAGCAGTACTTC,CASSVASGSYEQYF
-,few,TRBJ2-5,TRBV7-3,TGTGCCAGCAGCTTATTCCAGGGAAAGACCCAGTACTTC,CASSLFQGKTQYF
-,many,TRBJ2-7,TRBV15,TGTGCCACCAGCAGAGATCACAGGGAAACCTACGAGCAGTACTTC,CATSRDHRETYEQYF
-,many,TRBJ1-2,TRBV29-1,TGCAGCGTTGACCCGGGCTATGGCTACACCTTC,CSVDPGYGYTF
-,-,TRBJ2-7,TRBV18,TGTGCCAGACCGCGGGTCCCCTACGAGCAGTACTTC,CARPRVPYEQYF
-,-,TRBJ1-4,TRBV18,TGTGCCAGCTCACTCAGAAACTCAGGTTTTGATCCAACTAATGAAAAACTGTTTTTT,CASSLRNSGFDPTNEKLFF
-,many,TRBJ1-5,TRBV30,TGTGCCTGGAGTGTGGGTAATCAGCCCCAGCATTTT,CAWSVGNQPQHF
TRBD1,-,TRBJ1-2,TRBV7-2,TGTGCCAGCAGCTTGAGGGAGGGGGCCTACACCTTC,CASSLREGAYTF
-,many,TRBJ2-7,TRBV20-1,TGCAGTGCCCGGGACGTCGGACTCCGCGAGCAGTACTTC,CSARDVGLREQYF
-,many,TRBJ1-3,TRBV12-3/TRBV12-4,TGTGCCAGCAGGCCGGGACGCCGCGGAAACACCATATATTTT,CASRPGRRGNTIYF
-,-,TRBJ2-2,TRBV7-9,TGTGCCAGCCACCCTTTAAACAGGGATAACACCGGGGAGCTGTTTTTT,CASHPLNRDNTGELFF
TRBD2,many,TRBJ2-7,TRBV27,TGTGCCAGCAGTTTCTCCCTAGCGGGAGTCGGGGAGCAGTACTTC,CASSFSLAGVGEQYF
TRBD2,many,TRBJ2-1,TRBV10-3,TGTGCCATCAGTGACGCGGGAGGGATCAATGAGCAGTTCTTC,CAISDAGGINEQFF
-,many,TRBJ2-4,TRBV7-2,TGTGCCAGCAGCTTTGGGGGGACAGCAACAAACATTCAGTACTTC,CASSFGGTATNIQYF
-,many,TRBJ1-2,TRBV2,TGTGCCAGCAGTGAAGTAAGGAACAGGGCGCATGGCTACACCTTC,CASSEVRNRAHGYTF
-,many,TRBJ2-4,TRBV5-1,TGCGCCAGCAGCTTGTACGGGATAAACCTAAACATTCAGTACTTC,CASSLYGINLNIQYF
-,many,TRBJ1-2,TRBV5-4,TGTGCCAGCAGTCTGACAGAAGACTATGGCTACACCTTC,CASSLTEDYGYTF
-,-,TRBJ2-7,TRBV14,TGTGCCAGCAGCCAAGCGCAAACGGCCGGCCACGAGCAGTACTTC,CASSQAQTAGHEQYF